The clone carrying this TCR beta chain has ten or more counts. The antigen is undetermined. TCRdb passed the 5' RACE reads through MiXCR, listing each CDR3 protein once. The top ten hold about 15% of the sample, which has 300,000 to 400,000 distinct CDR3 sequences, about 6% seen once. This sample was included in a study of T cells after yellow fever vaccination. General study findings and limits: Clones that expanded after primary vaccination mostly reappeared after the booster (roughly 96% CD4, 80% to 90% CD8).

The CDR3 has 19 residues. Germline V CDR1 and CDR2: SGHRS, YFSETQ. Trimming took 4 bases from V and 1 from J; bases not matched to a gene: 17. Sequencing used PBMCs, obtained 5 days after the yellow fever booster vaccination. This clonotype was sampled from a man in his thirties or forties who received the YFV17D yellow fever vaccine. The rearrangement joins TRBV5-1 to TRBJ2-5; 9 bases map to TRBD1. Here the CDR3 reads CASSASSPGQGKPQETQYF. CDR3 nucleotides: TGCGCCAGCAGCGCGTCTTCACCGGGACAGGGAAAGCCCCAAGAGACCCAGTACTTC.